This TCR beta chain comes out of a study of STAT5B mutations in CD4+ large granular lymphocyte leukemia. Findings of the study overall: CD4-sorted patient repertoires seemed more clonal than healthy CD4+ repertoires.

The method was immunoSEQ multiplex PCR; TCRdb's version includes in-frame clones alone and lacks a portion of them. There are about 38,000 clones in the sample; approximately 85% occur only once, and around 1.2% lies in the top ten. In regard to this clone: Its antigen is as yet unknown.

V gave up 2 bases and J gave up 2 bases, with 12 bases separating them. The V gene's germline CDR1 is MDHEN and CDR2 SYDVKM. The CDR3 runs to 15 residues. Buffy coats from healthy blood donors served as controls. The specimen sequenced was CD4+ T cells from blood buffy coats. This clonotype was obtained from a human donor in good health. The chain couples TRBV28 to TRBJ1-1, with a weak D call TRBD1 (6 bases). The CDR3 bases are TGTGCCAGCAGTTTAGTAGGACAGATCAACACTGAAGCTTTCTTT. It yields the protein CASSLVGQINTEAFF. Supplemented by reference TRBV28 and TRBJ1-1, the full variable domain reads DVKVTQSSRYLVKRTGEKVFLECVQDMDHENMFWYRQDPGLGLRLIYFSYDVKMKEKGDIPEGYSVSREKKERFSLILESASTNQTSMYLCASSLVGQINTEAFFGQGTRLTVV.